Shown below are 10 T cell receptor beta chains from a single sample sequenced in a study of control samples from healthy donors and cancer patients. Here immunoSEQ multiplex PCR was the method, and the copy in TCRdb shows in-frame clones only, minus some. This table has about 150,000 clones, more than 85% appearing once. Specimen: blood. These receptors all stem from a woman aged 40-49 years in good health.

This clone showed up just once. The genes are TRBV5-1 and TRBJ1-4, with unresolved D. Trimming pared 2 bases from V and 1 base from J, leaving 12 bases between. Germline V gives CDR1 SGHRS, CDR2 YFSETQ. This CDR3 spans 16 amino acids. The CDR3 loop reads CASSLSPVGTNEKLFF. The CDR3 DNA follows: TGCGCCAGCAGCTTATCCCCGGTGGGAACTAATGAAAAACTGTTTTTT. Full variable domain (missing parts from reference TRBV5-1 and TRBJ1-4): KAGVTQTPRYLIKTRGQQVTLSCSPISGHRSVSWYQQTPGQGLQFLFEYFSETQRNKGNFPGRFSGRQFSNSRSEMNVSTLELGDSALYLCASSLSPVGTNEKLFFGSGTQLSVL.

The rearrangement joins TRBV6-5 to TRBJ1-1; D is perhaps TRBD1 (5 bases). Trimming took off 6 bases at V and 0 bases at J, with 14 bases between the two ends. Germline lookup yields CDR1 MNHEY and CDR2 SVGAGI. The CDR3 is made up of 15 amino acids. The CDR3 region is CASSRTPQVNTEAFF. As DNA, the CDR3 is TGTGCCAGCAGCCGAACCCCACAGGTGAACACTGAAGCTTTCTTT.

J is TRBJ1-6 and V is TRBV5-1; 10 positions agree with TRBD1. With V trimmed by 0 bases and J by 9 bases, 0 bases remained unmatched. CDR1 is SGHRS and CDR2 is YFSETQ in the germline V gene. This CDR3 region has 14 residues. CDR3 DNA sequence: TGCGCCAGCAGCTTGGGGGACAGGGGTTCACCCCTCCACTTT. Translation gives CASSLGDRGSPLHF.

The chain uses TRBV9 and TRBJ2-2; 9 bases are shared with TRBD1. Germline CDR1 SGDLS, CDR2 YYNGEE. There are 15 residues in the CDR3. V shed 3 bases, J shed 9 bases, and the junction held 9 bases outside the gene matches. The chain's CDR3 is CASSALGQGYRELFF. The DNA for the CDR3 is TGTGCCAGCAGCGCCCTGGGACAGGGTTATAGGGAGCTGTTTTTT.

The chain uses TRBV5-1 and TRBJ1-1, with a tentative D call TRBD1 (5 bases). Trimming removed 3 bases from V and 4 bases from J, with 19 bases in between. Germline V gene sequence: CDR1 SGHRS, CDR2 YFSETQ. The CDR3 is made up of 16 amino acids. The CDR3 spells CASSWRQRRKTTEAFF. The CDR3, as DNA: TGCGCCAGCAGCTGGCGACAGCGGCGTAAGACCACTGAAGCTTTCTTT.

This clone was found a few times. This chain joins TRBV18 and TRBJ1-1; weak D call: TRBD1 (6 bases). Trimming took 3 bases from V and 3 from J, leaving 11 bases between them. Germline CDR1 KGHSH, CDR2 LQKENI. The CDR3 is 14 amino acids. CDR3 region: CASSPRGRDTEAFF. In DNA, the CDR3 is TGTGCCAGCTCACCTCGGGGGCGAGACACTGAAGCTTTCTTT.

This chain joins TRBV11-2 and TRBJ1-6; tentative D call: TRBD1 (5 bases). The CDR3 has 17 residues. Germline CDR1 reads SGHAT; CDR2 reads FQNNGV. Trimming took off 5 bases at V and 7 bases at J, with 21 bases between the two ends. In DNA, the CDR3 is TGTGCCAGCAGCGCCGACCTGTTGACAGCTCAAAATTCACCCCTCCACTTT. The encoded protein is CASSADLLTAQNSPLHF.

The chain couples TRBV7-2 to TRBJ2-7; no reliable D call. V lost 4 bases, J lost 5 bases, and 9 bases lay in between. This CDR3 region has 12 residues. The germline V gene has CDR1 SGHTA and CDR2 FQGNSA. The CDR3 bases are TGTGCCAGCAGCTCGACTGGAAACGAGCAGTACTTC. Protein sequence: CASSSTGNEQYF.

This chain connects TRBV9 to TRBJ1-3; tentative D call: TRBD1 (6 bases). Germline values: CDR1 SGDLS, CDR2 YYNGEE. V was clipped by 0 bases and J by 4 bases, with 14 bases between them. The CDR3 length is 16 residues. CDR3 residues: CASSVEQGARGNTIYF. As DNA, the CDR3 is TGTGCCAGCAGCGTAGAACAGGGCGCGAGGGGAAACACCATATATTTT.

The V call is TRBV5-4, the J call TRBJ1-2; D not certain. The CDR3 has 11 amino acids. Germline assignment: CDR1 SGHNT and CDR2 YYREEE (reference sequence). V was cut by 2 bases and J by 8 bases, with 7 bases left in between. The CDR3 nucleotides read TGTGCCAGCAGCTTAGACGGCGGCTACACCTTC. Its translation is CASSLDGGYTF.